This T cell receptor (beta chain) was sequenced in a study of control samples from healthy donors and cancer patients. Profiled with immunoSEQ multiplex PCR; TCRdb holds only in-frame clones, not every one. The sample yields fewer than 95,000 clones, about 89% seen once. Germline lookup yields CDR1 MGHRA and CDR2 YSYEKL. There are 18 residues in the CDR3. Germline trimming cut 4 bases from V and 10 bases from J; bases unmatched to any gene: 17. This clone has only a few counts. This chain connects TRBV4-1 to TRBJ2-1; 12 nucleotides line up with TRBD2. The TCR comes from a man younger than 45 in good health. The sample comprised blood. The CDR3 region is CASSPIKSLAGGPREQFF. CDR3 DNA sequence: TGCGCCAGCAGCCCAATCAAGTCCCTAGCGGGGGGGCCTAGAGAGCAGTTCTTC.